The subject of this entry is one T cell receptor (beta chain). What it binds is unknown. This sample was included in a study of shared clonotypes between healthy human individuals. General study findings and limits: Clonotype sharing across a few donors was observed for about 5.5% of naive CD4 clonotypes.

The CDR3 covers 15 residues. The V gene's germline CDR1 is SGHRS and CDR2 YFSETQ. Losses at the gene ends were 4 bases for V and 2 bases for J; bases not matched to a gene: 6. Sequencing was performed with immunoSEQ multiplex PCR; in TCRdb, only in-frame clones are kept and a portion is missing. The sample has more than 1,200,000 clones; about 98.5% are singletons. The material sequenced was naive CD4+ T cells sorted from blood. The subset is: CD45RA+ positively selected. The V and J genes are TRBV5-1 and TRBJ1-1, with 9 bases aligning to TRBD1. The sequence came from a man between 25 and 39 years old in good health. The CDR3 DNA follows: TGCGCCAGCAGCCCTGCTACAGGGGGCAACACTGAAGCTTTCTTT. Protein: CASSPATGGNTEAFF.